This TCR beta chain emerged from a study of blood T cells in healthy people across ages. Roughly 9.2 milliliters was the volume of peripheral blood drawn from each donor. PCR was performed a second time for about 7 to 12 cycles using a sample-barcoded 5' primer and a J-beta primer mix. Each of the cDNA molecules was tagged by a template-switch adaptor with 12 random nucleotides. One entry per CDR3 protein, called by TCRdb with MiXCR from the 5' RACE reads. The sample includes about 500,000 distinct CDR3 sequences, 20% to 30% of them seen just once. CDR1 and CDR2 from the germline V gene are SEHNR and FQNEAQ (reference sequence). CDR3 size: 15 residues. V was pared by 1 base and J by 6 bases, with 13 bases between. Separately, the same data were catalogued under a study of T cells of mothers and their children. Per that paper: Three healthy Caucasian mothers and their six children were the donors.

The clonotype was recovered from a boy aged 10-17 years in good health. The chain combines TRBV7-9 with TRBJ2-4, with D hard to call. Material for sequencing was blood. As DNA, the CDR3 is TGTGCCAGCAGCTTAGTAGTAGGTCAGGCAAACATTCAGTACTTC. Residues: CASSLVVGQANIQYF.